This T cell receptor (beta chain) was retrieved from a study of blood T cell repertoires in COVID-19. The wider study: Some COVID-19 samples were acute and others convalescent; all came from the United States, Italy and Spain. T cells, B-cell-depleted T cells, or PBMCs provided the cDNA or gDNA that served as material.

Original analysis: Reference gene primer amplification gave nucleated cell count estimates. Repertoires were generated with immunoSEQ multiplex PCR, while TCRdb's copy carries only in-frame clones and drops some. That table is the source of V, J and clone size, and D and trimming were worked out from the DNA. The repertoire holds 85,000 to 95,000 clones, 72% seen once, with around 14% in the top ten. The germline gives CDR1 LNHDA, CDR2 SQIVND (reference sequence). V was cut by 2 bases and J by 8 bases, with 22 bases left in between. CDR3 size: 18 residues. The genes are TRBV19 and TRBJ1-6; a weak D match, TRBD1 (6 bases). The receptor was isolated from a woman older than 75 with acute or convalescent COVID-19. Sequences were obtained from peripheral blood. The CDR3 loop is CASSITGLGFSMDSPLHF. The CDR3 region has the DNA TGTGCCAGTAGTATAACAGGGCTGGGATTCTCTATGGATTCACCCCTCCACTTT. Drawing the rest from reference TRBV19 and TRBJ1-6, the complete variable domain is DGGITQSPKYLFRKEGQNVTLSCEQNLNHDAMYWYRQDPGQGLRLIYYSQIVNDFQKGDIAEGYSVSREKKESFPLTVTSAQKNPTAFYLCASSITGLGFSMDSPLHFGNGTRLTVT.